The source of this T cell receptor beta chain is a study of OX40 agonist ivuxolimab in advanced cancers. Study overall: Across the patients, intravenous ivuxolimab was delivered every 2 weeks at 0.01 to 10 mg/kg.

Between the trimmed V and J ends, which lost 7 bases and 0 bases, there was a span of 15 bases. Germline V gives CDR1 SGHRS, CDR2 YFSETQ. This CDR3 contains 15 residues. Only in-frame clones appear in the TCRdb table, and some are missing; sequencing was by immunoSEQ multiplex PCR. The sample has about 36,000 clones; approximately 72% are singletons. This sequence joins TRBV5-1 and TRBJ2-3; weak D call: TRBD1 (6 bases). This TCR was recovered from an adult with an advanced solid tumor such as melanoma, head and neck, liver or kidney cancer. The input for sequencing was CD4+ or CD8+ T cells sorted from blood, taken in a trial of the OX40 agonist ivuxolimab. CDR3 sequence: CASGPGHSSTDTQYF. DNA for the CDR3: TGCGCCAGCGGCCCGGGACACTCTAGCACAGATACGCAGTATTTT.